Each of the 30 T cell receptor beta chains below was sequenced from the same sample in a study of cytomegalovirus exposure and HLA in healthy donors. Profiling relied on immunoSEQ multiplex PCR, and the TCRdb table lists in-frame clones only, not all of them. The sample holds 55,000 to 65,000 clones, 85% to 95% seen once. Sample: PBMCs. The receptors were sampled from a woman aged 18-35 years in good health and CMV-seropositive.

V usage is TRBV4-2 and J usage is TRBJ1-4; D gene uncertain. The V end was cut by 4 bases, the J end by 8 bases, with 17 bases between. CDR3 length: 15 amino acids. Germline-derived CDR1 and CDR2 are LGHNA and YNFKEQ. The CDR3 bases are TGTGCCAGCAGCCCGCGTAGCGGTGGAAGAGAAAAACTGTTTTTT. Its translation: CASSPRSGGREKLFF.

This clone came up once. One end of the junction is discordant with germline, which a read error may explain. This chain joins TRBV2 and TRBJ1-2, with a tentative D call TRBD1 (5 bases). Looked up from germline, CDR1 is SNHLY and CDR2 is FYNNEI. The CDR3 runs to 9 residues. Written as DNA, the CDR3 is TGTGCCAGCAACCTCGACAGACACTTC. Protein product: CASNLDRHF.

The chain uses TRBV19 and TRBJ1-2; the match to TRBD1 covers 11 bases. Germline V gene lookup returns CDR1 LNHDA and CDR2 SQIVND (reference sequence). Trimming removed 6 bases from V and 3 bases from J; junction bases left unmatched: 9. This CDR3 is 16 amino acids long. CDR3 sequence: CASRTGTGGTHYGYTF. In DNA form, the CDR3 reads TGTGCCAGTAGGACTGGGACAGGGGGGACCCACTATGGCTACACCTTC.

A single count supports this clone. The J gene is TRBJ2-7, the V gene TRBV4-1; a possible D gene is TRBD1 (6 bases). The CDR3 has 15 residues. Per the germline V gene, CDR1 is MGHRA and CDR2 is YSYEKL. V gave up 4 bases and J gave up 5 bases, with 18 bases separating them. CDR3 residues: CASSPYILQGHEQYF. The CDR3 DNA is TGCGCCAGCAGCCCATACATACTACAGGGTCACGAGCAGTACTTC.

This chain uses TRBV19 with TRBJ1-5; D is uncertain. Trimming removed 5 bases from V and 3 bases from J, with 14 bases in between. The germline V gene encodes CDR1 LNHDA and CDR2 SQIVND (reference sequence). The CDR3 runs to 15 residues. CDR3 sequence reads: CASSPESRFNQPQHF. The CDR3 DNA is TGTGCCAGTAGTCCTGAGTCCAGGTTCAATCAGCCCCAGCATTTT.

The gene calls are TRBV28 and TRBJ2-7; unclear D gene. The V end lost 1 base, the J end lost 4 bases, and 11 bases lay between the germline ends. Germline V gene sequence: CDR1 MDHEN, CDR2 SYDVKM. The CDR3 is 14 residues long. CDR3 sequence: CASSLYQAGYEQYF. CDR3 bases: TGTGCCAGCAGTTTATATCAGGCAGGATACGAGCAGTACTTC.

This sequence joins TRBV11-3 and TRBJ2-7; D possibly corresponds to TRBD1 (5 bases). The CDR3 covers 13 residues. Deletions cut 1 base from V and 7 bases from J, with 11 bases between. Germline-derived CDR1 and CDR2 are SGHNT and YENEEA. Here the CDR3 DNA reads TGTGCCAGCAGCTTAGCCCCAGGGCGGGAGCAGTACTTC. Translation: CASSLAPGREQYF. Combining the CDR3 with reference TRBV11-3 and TRBJ2-7 gives the whole variable domain EAGVVQSPRYKIIEKKQPVAFWCNPISGHNTLYWYLQNLGQGPELLIRYENEEAVDDSQLPKDRFSAERLKGVDSTLKIQPAELGDSAVYLCASSLAPGREQYFGPGTRLTVT.

The V gene is TRBV11-1, the J gene TRBJ2-7; 11 bases are shared with TRBD2. In germline, CDR1 is SGHAT, CDR2 FQDESV (reference sequence). The trim removed 1 base at V and 1 base at J, leaving 6 bases unmatched. The CDR3 contains 17 residues. In DNA, the CDR3 is TGTGCCAGCAGCTTAGAGATAACTAGCGGGAGTTCCTACGAGCAGTACTTC. Encoded protein: CASSLEITSGSSYEQYF.

About this clone: Likely a read error: the CDR3 ends without its conserved phenylalanine or tryptophan. No DNA is shown, since the ends of the CDR3 on it are uncertain; the CDR3 is the one TCRdb lists. The rearrangement links TRBV28 to TRBJ2-7; TRBD2 is the table's D call and was not checked against the DNA. Counting both end residues, the CDR3 totals 8 amino acids. Germline loops: CDR1 MDHEN, CDR2 SYDVKM. The chain's CDR3 is CASSPGEA.

The rearrangement joins TRBV7-2 to TRBJ1-2, with TRBD1 matching 7 bases. Germline trimming cut 3 bases from V and 6 bases from J; bases unmatched to any gene: 4. Germline CDR1 reads SGHTA; CDR2 reads FQGNSA. The CDR3 runs 13 residues. The CDR3 coding sequence is TGTGCCAGCAGCTTGCGCGACAGGGATGGCTACACCTTC. Its protein product is CASSLRDRDGYTF.

The chain couples TRBV11-3 to TRBJ2-7; possibly TRBD2 for D (6 bases). Trimming left V 5 bases short and J 3 bases short, with 11 bases between. The CDR3 contains 13 residues. The germline V gene has CDR1 SGHNT and CDR2 YENEEA. CDR3 sequence reads: CASSAGPGYEQYF. The CDR3 coding sequence is TGTGCCAGCAGCGCGGGACCGGGCTACGAGCAGTACTTC.

CDR3 bases: TGTGCCAGTAGGGTGGGAGTTGGAGAGACCCAGTACTTC. Amino acid sequence: CASRVGVGETQYF. The rearrangement uses TRBV19 and TRBJ2-5, with a weak D call TRBD2 (5 bases). The CDR3 loop spans 13 amino acids. The ends were cut back, 6 bases at V and 4 bases at J, with 12 bases in the middle. CDR1 is LNHDA and CDR2 is SQIVND in the germline V gene (reference sequence).

This chain links TRBV4-3 with TRBJ1-6, with 7 bases lining up with TRBD1. The CDR3 length is 16 residues. CDR1 is LGHNA, CDR2 YSLEER, per germline. Trimming removed 3 bases from V and 5 bases from J; junction bases left unmatched: 7. This CDR3 reads CASSHSRDRDNSPLHF. DNA for the CDR3: TGCGCCAGCAGCCACTCACGCGACAGGGATAATTCACCCCTCCACTTT.

The V gene is TRBV19, the J gene TRBJ1-1; weak D call: TRBD1 (6 bases). CDR1 is LNHDA, CDR2 SQIVND, per germline (reference sequence). The V end lost 1 base, the J end lost 1 base, and 16 bases lay between the germline ends. The length of the CDR3 is 17 residues. As DNA, the CDR3 is TGTGCCAGTAGTATAGGTCCAAAGCGGGGGGCGAACACTGAAGCTTTCTTT. Its protein product is CASSIGPKRGANTEAFF.

The genes are TRBV21-1 and TRBJ1-6. TRBV21-1 corresponds to a pseudogene. CDR3 size: 15 residues. Written as DNA, the CDR3 is TGTGCCAGCAGCCCAAGCGGCACAGCTAATTCACCCCTCCACTTT. Translated: CASSPSGTANSPLHF.

V usage is TRBV15 and J usage is TRBJ2-5; the match to TRBD2 covers 9 bases. Germline V CDR1 and CDR2: LNHNV, YYDKDF (reference sequence). The CDR3 is made up of 16 amino acids. V lost 5 bases and J lost 2; bases outside the gene matches: 9. The chain's CDR3 is CATSAAGGPGQETQYF. The CDR3 coding sequence is TGTGCCACCAGCGCCGCGGGAGGGCCGGGGCAAGAGACCCAGTACTTC.

V gene TRBV5-4 combines with J gene TRBJ2-4; the match to TRBD2 covers 9 bases. CDR1 and CDR2 (germline): SGHNT, YYREEE (reference sequence). The CDR3 length is 15 residues. Losses at the gene ends were 2 bases for V and 3 bases for J; bases not matched to a gene: 3. CDR3 amino acids: CASSLIAGDKNIQYF. The CDR3, as DNA: TGTGCCAGCAGCTTAATAGCGGGGGACAAAAACATTCAGTACTTC.

The chain employs TRBV28 and TRBJ1-2; the match to TRBD1 covers 11 bases. With 6 bases clipped from V and 5 bases from J, the junction kept 11 bases outside the gene matches. This CDR3 is 16 amino acids long. Per germline, CDR1 MDHEN and CDR2 SYDVKM. The CDR3 DNA is TGTGCCAGCAGGATAGGGACAGGGGGTAACCCTTATGGCTACACCTTC. Residues: CASRIGTGGNPYGYTF.

The chain joins TRBV5-1 to TRBJ1-2, with D maybe TRBD1 (5 bases). The CDR3 length is 12 residues. The germline V gene encodes CDR1 SGHRS and CDR2 YFSETQ. V lost 9 bases and J lost 1, with 10 bases in between. The chain's CDR3 is CATSDNNYGYTF. CDR3 DNA: TGCGCCACCTCGGACAATAACTATGGCTACACCTTC.

This chain uses TRBV30 with TRBJ2-2, with D possibly matching TRBD2 (6 bases). CDR1 and CDR2 from the germline V gene are GTSNPN and SVGIG (reference sequence). V lost 4 bases and J 6 bases, leaving 15 bases between the germline ends. The CDR3 extends over 14 amino acids. Here the CDR3 DNA reads TGTGCCTGGACCGGGGGAAGTTTTTCCGGGGAGCTGTTTTTT. Amino acids: CAWTGGSFSGELFF.

The gene calls are TRBV4-3 and TRBJ2-7; possible D gene TRBD2, 6 bases. Germline CDR1 reads LGHNA; CDR2 reads YSLEER. The CDR3 spans 13 residues. V lost 3 bases and J 3 bases, leaving 9 bases between the germline ends. CDR3 loop: CASSQGTDYEQYF. The CDR3 region has the DNA TGCGCCAGCAGCCAGGGGACTGACTACGAGCAGTACTTC.

With respect to this clone: The junction does not match germline at one end; this may be a read error. This sequence joins TRBV28 and TRBJ2-7; D possibly corresponds to TRBD1 (6 bases). CDR1 MDHEN and CDR2 SYDVKM come from the germline V gene. The CDR3 totals 13 residues. The CDR3 sequence: CVSRRGVGTPGIF. The CDR3 DNA follows: TGTGTCAGCAGGCGTGGGGTCGGGACACCCGGCATCTTC. Drawing the rest from reference TRBV28 and TRBJ2-7, the complete variable domain is DVKVTQSSRYLVKRTGEKVFLECVQDMDHENMFWYRQDPGLGLRLIYFSYDVKMKEKGDIPEGYSVSREKKERFSLILESASTNQTSMYLCVSRRGVGTPGIFGPGTRLTVT.

V usage is TRBV4-1 and J usage is TRBJ2-7, with D uncertain. This CDR3 is 14 amino acids long. V was clipped by 0 bases and J by 3 bases, with 9 bases between them. CDR1 and CDR2 (germline): MGHRA, YSYEKL. The CDR3 DNA sequence: TGCGCCAGCAGCCAAGACAGAGAGGTCTACGAGCAGTACTTC. Encoded protein: CASSQDREVYEQYF.

This sequence joins TRBV28 and TRBJ1-2, with 8 bases identical to TRBD1. Germline lookup yields CDR1 MDHEN and CDR2 SYDVKM. Germline trimming cut 5 bases from V and 4 bases from J; bases unmatched to any gene: 6. This CDR3 is built from 14 residues. The CDR3 sequence: CASSPGGAGYGYTF. In DNA, the CDR3 is TGTGCCAGCAGTCCAGGGGGCGCAGGCTATGGCTACACCTTC.

The CDR3 region is CASSPHITSTDTQYF. For the CDR3, the DNA is TGTGCCAGCAGCCCCCACATTACAAGCACAGATACGCAGTATTTT. The V and J genes are TRBV9 and TRBJ2-3; D gene unclear. Germline CDR1 reads SGDLS; CDR2 reads YYNGEE. Trimming removed 4 bases from V and 0 bases from J, with 12 bases in between. This CDR3 is 15 amino acids long.

This sequence joins TRBV13 and TRBJ1-6, with D possibly TRBD1 on 5 matching bases. V was cut by 8 bases and J by 7 bases, with 18 bases left in between. From germline, CDR1 is PRHDT and CDR2 FYEKMQ (reference sequence). CDR3 length equals 15 residues. CDR3 nucleotides: TGTGCCAGCTCTACCCTGGGCCCAGGGAATTCACCCCTCCACTTT. This translates into CASSTLGPGNSPLHF.

The V call is TRBV6-4, the J call TRBJ2-2, with 8 bases that match TRBD1. CDR1 is MRHNA and CDR2 is SNTAGT in the germline V gene. Trimming cost V 6 bases and J 4 bases; bases outside gene matches: 7. CDR3 length: 15 residues. CDR3 sequence reads: CASSPRGRGTGELFF. The CDR3 DNA reads as TGTGCCAGCAGCCCCAGGGGGCGCGGCACCGGGGAGCTGTTTTTT.

This sequence joins TRBV29-1 and TRBJ2-1; a weak D match, TRBD2 (7 bases). CDR1 and CDR2 from the germline V gene are SQVTM and ANQGSEA. V was trimmed by 0 bases and J by 8 bases, leaving 23 bases between them. The CDR3 length is 17 residues. CDR3 amino acids: CSVEDLQKGGKLDEQFF. DNA of the CDR3: TGCAGCGTTGAAGATCTTCAGAAGGGGGGGAAATTGGATGAGCAGTTCTTC.

CDR3 protein: CASSQVHTGELFF. The CDR3, as DNA: TGTGCCAGCAGCCAGGTCCACACCGGGGAGCTGTTTTTT. This chain links TRBV7-3 with TRBJ2-2; D unclear. Germline assignment: CDR1 SGHTA and CDR2 FQGTGA. V was pared by 5 bases and J by 3 bases, with 7 bases between. CDR3 size: 13 residues.

The rearrangement uses TRBV19 and TRBJ1-4; D is possibly TRBD1 (6 bases). Germline V gene data show CDR1 as LNHDA and CDR2 as SQIVND (reference sequence). There are 15 residues in the CDR3. Between the trimmed V and J ends, which lost 4 bases and 4 bases, there was a span of 13 bases. The CDR3 DNA sequence: TGTGCCAGTAGTAAGAAGACAGGCCTTAATGAAAAACTGTTTTTT. This sequence encodes CASSKKTGLNEKLFF. Based on the CDR3 plus reference TRBV19 and TRBJ1-4, the full variable domain is DGGITQSPKYLFRKEGQNVTLSCEQNLNHDAMYWYRQDPGQGLRLIYYSQIVNDFQKGDIAEGYSVSREKKESFPLTVTSAQKNPTAFYLCASSKKTGLNEKLFFGSGTQLSVL.